A single sample is the source of the 31 T cell receptor beta chains below, sequenced in a study of CD8 T cells in Susac syndrome. Reverse transcription used roughly 0.45 to 1 ug RNA and random hexamers. MiXCR was run by TCRdb on the immunoSEQ multiplex PCR reads, yielding one entry per CDR3 protein. The sample yields approximately 200,000 distinct CDR3 sequences, roughly 90% seen once. What was sequenced was CD8+ T cells from PBMCs. The receptors shown here come from a human donor with multiple sclerosis.

This clonotype has just one count. The V gene is TRBV12-5, the J gene TRBJ2-7, with 8 positions matching TRBD2. The CDR3 totals 16 residues. V was clipped by 4 bases and J by 3 bases; unmatched bases: 11. Looked up from germline, CDR1 is LGHNT and CDR2 is FRNRAP. The CDR3 loop reads CASGSTSFGGGYEQYF. DNA for the CDR3: TGTGCTAGTGGTTCCACCTCCTTCGGGGGGGGCTACGAGCAGTACTTC. Using reference TRBV12-5 and TRBJ2-7 for the parts outside the CDR3, the full variable domain is DARVTQTPRHKVTEMGQEVTMRCQPILGHNTVFWYRQTMMQGLELLAYFRNRAPLDDSGMPKDRFSAEMPDATLATLKIQPSEPRDSAVYFCASGSTSFGGGYEQYFGPGTRLTVT.

This CDR3 is CASSHLAGEGQETQYF. In DNA form, the CDR3 reads TGCGCCAGCAGCCACCTAGCGGGAGAGGGACAAGAGACCCAGTACTTC. The chain recombines TRBV4-1 with TRBJ2-5, with 10 bases matching TRBD2. Germline CDR1 MGHRA, CDR2 YSYEKL. The CDR3 is 16 residues long. J was trimmed by 2 bases and V by 3 bases; bases with no gene match: 6.

The V gene is TRBV10-3, the J gene TRBJ2-7, with 7 bases that match TRBD1. V was pared by 0 bases and J by 0 bases, with 2 bases of the junction left unmatched. CDR1 is ENHRY and CDR2 is SYGVKD in the germline V gene. The CDR3 has 15 amino acids. The CDR3 sequence: CAISESTGSSYEQYF. Here the CDR3 DNA reads TGTGCCATCAGTGAGTCGACAGGGAGCTCCTACGAGCAGTACTTC.

V usage is TRBV7-8 and J usage is TRBJ2-4, with D uncertain. V lost 4 bases, J lost 6 bases, and 7 bases lay in between. CDR3 length: 12 residues. Germline V gene sequence: CDR1 SGHVS, CDR2 FQNEAQ. CDR3 residues: CASSSRPNIQYF. In DNA, the CDR3 is TGTGCCAGCAGCTCCCGACCAAACATTCAGTACTTC.

The chain uses TRBV19 and TRBJ2-3; weak D call: TRBD1 (6 bases). The CDR3 runs to 15 residues. Germline-derived CDR1 and CDR2 are LNHDA and SQIVND (reference sequence). V dropped 9 bases and J dropped 1 base, with 17 bases sitting between them. The CDR3 DNA sequence: TGTGCCAGCGGGCCCAGGGGAAGAGGCACAGATACGCAGTATTTT. It specifies CASGPRGRGTDTQYF.

The chain carries TRBV24-1 and TRBJ2-1; possible D gene TRBD2, 7 bases. Trimming left V 7 bases short and J 2 bases short, with 14 bases between. The CDR3 has 15 amino acids. CDR1 and CDR2 from the germline V gene are KGHDR and SFDVKD. The CDR3 nucleotides are TGTGCCACCAGCCCCCCCGGGGGGCCCTACAATGAGCAGTTCTTC. Its translation: CATSPPGGPYNEQFF.

The rearrangement joins TRBV19 to TRBJ2-7, with D maybe TRBD2 (6 bases). The CDR3 consists of 14 residues. In germline, CDR1 is LNHDA, CDR2 SQIVND (reference sequence). The V gene lost 4 bases and the J gene lost 2 bases, with 12 bases spanning the gap. CDR3 sequence (DNA): TGTGCCAGTAGTAGTTTGGAGGGAACCTACGAGCAGTACTTC. Translated, it gives CASSSLEGTYEQYF.

The chain has TRBV7-8 and TRBJ2-7, with D perhaps matching TRBD1 (6 bases). The V gene lost 6 bases and the J gene lost 4 bases, with 16 bases spanning the gap. Germline-derived CDR1 and CDR2 are SGHVS and FQNEAQ. CDR3 size: 14 residues. The CDR3 bases are TGTGCCAGCAGTCCAACCGGGACAACTTACGAGCAGTACTTC. Residues: CASSPTGTTYEQYF.

The chain recombines TRBV29-1 with TRBJ2-7, with 9 bases aligning to TRBD1. J lost 1 base, V lost 6 bases, and 7 bases had no gene match. Germline-derived CDR1 and CDR2 are SQVTM and ANQGSEA. This CDR3 region has 14 residues. The CDR3 DNA is TGCAGCGTCTACGGGACAGGGCCATCCTACGAGCAGTACTTC. Its translation is CSVYGTGPSYEQYF.

J is TRBJ2-1 and V is TRBV6-1; D is unclear. The CDR3 covers 13 residues. Trimming took 0 bases from V and 7 from J, leaving 7 bases between them. Germline CDR1 and CDR2: MNHNS and SASEGT. The CDR3 protein is CASSEANSNEQFF. The CDR3 DNA sequence: TGTGCCAGCAGTGAAGCGAACTCTAATGAGCAGTTCTTC.

The V gene is TRBV5-6, the J gene TRBJ2-7, with a weak D call TRBD2 (5 bases). The length of the CDR3 is 13 residues. Germline V gene data show CDR1 as SGHDT and CDR2 as YYEEEE. Between the trimmed V and J ends, which lost 4 bases and 3 bases, there was a span of 11 bases. The CDR3 DNA follows: TGTGCCAGCAGCCCCGGACTCCACTACGAGCAGTACTTC. It codes for CASSPGLHYEQYF.

The genes are TRBV9 and TRBJ1-1; D unresolved. Per germline, CDR1 SGDLS and CDR2 YYNGEE. Trimming took off 0 bases at V and 0 bases at J, with 3 bases between the two ends. The CDR3 extends over 13 amino acids. The CDR3 DNA reads as TGTGCCAGCAGCGTAGAAATGAACACTGAAGCTTTCTTT. Translating it yields CASSVEMNTEAFF.

This clonotype was seen a single time. The gene calls are TRBV7-9 and TRBJ2-7; D remains unclear. Between the trimmed V and J ends, which lost 1 base and 4 bases, there was a span of 8 bases. The length of the CDR3 is 13 residues. Germline loops: CDR1 SEHNR, CDR2 FQNEAQ (reference sequence). CDR3 coding DNA: TGTGCCAGCAGCTTAGGGCTACGGTACGAGCAGTACTTC. Residues: CASSLGLRYEQYF.

The gene calls are TRBV7-6 and TRBJ2-1; 8 bases map to TRBD1. The germline gives CDR1 SGHVS, CDR2 FNYEAQ. Trimming took 5 bases from V and 9 from J; bases not matched to a gene: 9. The CDR3 length is 14 residues. The CDR3 is CASSGSGGLGEQFF. The CDR3 coding sequence is TGTGCCAGCAGCGGTTCAGGGGGCTTGGGTGAGCAGTTCTTC.

This chain links TRBV6-5 with TRBJ2-7; D perhaps matches TRBD1 (5 bases). CDR3 length: 15 residues. Germline values: CDR1 MNHEY, CDR2 SVGAGI. The V end was cut by 2 bases, the J end by 3 bases, with 14 bases between. CDR3 nucleotide sequence: TGTGCCAGCAGTTACGGAACAGGCCCCAACTACGAGCAGTACTTC. Translation gives CASSYGTGPNYEQYF.

The gene calls are TRBV3-1 and TRBJ1-1; 9 bases are shared with TRBD1. The CDR3 has 16 amino acids. Germline loops: CDR1 LGHDT, CDR2 YNNKEL (reference sequence). Losses at the gene ends were 3 bases for V and 4 bases for J; bases not matched to a gene: 9. CDR3: CASSHEQQGAVTEAFF. CDR3 nucleotide sequence: TGTGCCAGCAGCCATGAGCAACAGGGGGCGGTCACTGAAGCTTTCTTT.

CDR3 sequence reads: CATSGWSGAGANVLTF. For the CDR3, the DNA is TGTGCCACCAGTGGTTGGAGTGGTGCTGGGGCCAACGTCCTGACTTTC. The chain links TRBV24-1 to TRBJ2-6; D remains ambiguous. CDR3 size: 16 residues. Trimming left V 5 bases short and J 2 bases short, with 12 bases between. Germline V lookup: CDR1 KGHDR, CDR2 SFDVKD.

J is TRBJ2-5 and V is TRBV15; D ambiguous. From germline, CDR1 is LNHNV and CDR2 YYDKDF (reference sequence). V dropped 0 bases and J dropped 4 bases, with 12 bases sitting between them. The CDR3 length is 15 residues. The CDR3 spells CATSRDKSEAETQYF. The CDR3 DNA sequence: TGTGCCACCAGCAGAGATAAGTCCGAGGCAGAGACCCAGTACTTC.

The sample holds one count of this clonotype. The V gene is TRBV20-1, the J gene TRBJ1-2; a weak D match, TRBD1 (5 bases). The germline V and J ends were trimmed by 5 bases and 8 bases, with 15 bases remaining between them. Germline V gives CDR1 DFQATT, CDR2 SNEGSKA (reference sequence). This CDR3 region has 12 residues. This chain's CDR3 is CSAQNRKIGYTF. As DNA, the CDR3 is TGCAGTGCTCAGAACAGGAAAATAGGCTACACCTTC.

The rearrangement uses TRBV29-1 and TRBJ2-3, with a tentative D call TRBD2 (6 bases). Per the germline V gene, CDR1 is SQVTM and CDR2 is ANQGSEA. With 5 bases removed from V and 1 base from J, the gap between germline ends came to 22 bases. The CDR3 contains 17 residues. CDR3 protein: CSVLKGRDEDGTDTQYF. The CDR3 DNA sequence: TGCAGCGTTTTAAAGGGGCGGGACGAGGATGGCACAGATACGCAGTATTTT.

The chain uses TRBV30 and TRBJ2-2; 10 bases fit TRBD2. This CDR3 comprises 17 residues. V trimming: 5 bases; J trimming: 3 bases; junction bases outside the gene matches: 12. Germline CDR1 GTSNPN, CDR2 SVGIG (reference sequence). The CDR3 reads CAWLDGAGGPHTGELFF. CDR3 bases: TGTGCCTGGTTGGACGGAGCGGGAGGGCCCCACACCGGGGAGCTGTTTTTT.

The CDR3 here is CASSELTDTQYF. The CDR3 region has the DNA TGCGCCAGCAGCGAACTCACAGATACGCAGTATTTT. The V and J genes are TRBV10-1 and TRBJ2-3; D gene unclear. Germline-derived CDR1 and CDR2 are WNHNN and SYGVQD (reference sequence). The CDR3 length is 12 residues. The V end lost 6 bases, the J end lost 2 bases, and 6 bases lay between the germline ends.

The chain has TRBV12-3 or TRBV12-4 and TRBJ2-5; TRBD1 might be the D (5 bases). The length of the CDR3 is 13 residues. V lost 4 bases and J 0 bases, leaving 6 bases between the germline ends. CDR3 loop: CASSSGYQETQYF. DNA of the CDR3: TGTGCCAGCAGTTCAGGGTACCAAGAGACCCAGTACTTC.

The chain carries TRBV29-1 and TRBJ2-5, with 8 bases aligning to TRBD2. Per the germline V gene, CDR1 is SQVTM and CDR2 is ANQGSEA. After removal of 4 bases from V and 4 bases from J, the junction contained 5 bases not matched to a gene. This CDR3 spans 13 amino acids. The CDR3 protein is CSVAGGDGETQYF. DNA of the CDR3: TGCAGCGTTGCGGGGGGGGACGGAGAGACCCAGTACTTC.

The V call is TRBV5-4, the J call TRBJ1-2; possibly TRBD1 for D (6 bases). V was clipped by 4 bases and J by 3 bases, with 13 bases between them. The CDR3 runs to 14 residues. CDR1 and CDR2 from the germline V gene are SGHNT and YYREEE (reference sequence). CDR3 sequence reads: CASSTPGAHYGYTF. The CDR3 DNA follows: TGTGCCAGCAGCACGCCGGGGGCCCACTATGGCTACACCTTC.

The genes are TRBV7-9 and TRBJ2-4; 7 bases are a match to TRBD1. The trim removed 5 bases at V and 1 base at J, leaving 8 bases unmatched. Germline loops: CDR1 SEHNR, CDR2 FQNEAQ (reference sequence). CDR3 size: 16 residues. CDR3: CASSIQTGLAKNIQYF. The DNA of the CDR3 is TGTGCCAGCAGCATTCAGACAGGGCTCGCCAAAAACATTCAGTACTTC.

The rearrangement uses TRBV10-2 and TRBJ1-2; D is unresolved. V gave up 8 bases and J gave up 2 bases, with 12 bases separating them. The CDR3 is made up of 13 amino acids. Germline V CDR1 and CDR2: WSHSY, SAAADI. CDR3 residues: CASAEDGNYGYTF. The CDR3 nucleotides are TGCGCCAGCGCCGAGGACGGGAACTATGGCTACACCTTC.

This clonotype was picked up a small number of times. The CDR3 DNA reads as TGTGCCAGCAGTCTAGGAGGGAGGGGTTCCTACAATGAGCAGTTCTTC. Amino acids: CASSLGGRGSYNEQFF. The chain couples TRBV12-3 or TRBV12-4 to TRBJ2-1, with 7 nucleotides matching TRBD2. The CDR3 has 16 residues. Trimming removed 5 bases from V and 1 base from J; junction bases left unmatched: 8.

The genes are TRBV7-9 and TRBJ2-7; D not certain. V was clipped by 1 base and J by 7 bases, with 8 bases between them. The germline CDR1 and CDR2 sequences are SEHNR and FQNEAQ (reference sequence). This CDR3 contains 12 residues. The chain's CDR3 is CASSLGPREQYF. The CDR3 DNA is TGTGCCAGCAGCTTAGGGCCGCGGGAGCAGTACTTC.

This clonotype was observed a single time. The V call is TRBV13, the J call TRBJ2-2; no clear D. The V end was cut by 3 bases, the J end by 4 bases, with 9 bases between. CDR3 size: 14 residues. In germline, CDR1 is PRHDT, CDR2 FYEKMQ (reference sequence). DNA for the CDR3: TGTGCCAGCAGCTTTTCCGGAAGCACCGGGGAGCTGTTTTTT. Translation gives CASSFSGSTGELFF.

CDR3: CASSIVAGDEQFF. Here the CDR3 DNA reads TGTGCCAGTAGTATAGTTGCGGGAGATGAGCAGTTCTTC. This chain links TRBV19 with TRBJ2-1; 7 bases map to TRBD2. The CDR3 runs to 13 residues. Germline CDR1 and CDR2: LNHDA and SQIVND (reference sequence). Losses at the gene ends were 1 base for V and 8 bases for J; bases not matched to a gene: 2.